This note documents a single T cell receptor beta chain sequence. Its specificity is unknown. J gave up 15 bases and V 1 base, and 17 bases lay outside the gene matches. The CDR3 totals 16 residues. The data stem from a study of blood T cells in healthy people across ages. Study outcomes and limitations: In long-lived donors, naive CD4+ cell counts and diversity exceeded those of aged donors.

PCR was performed a second time for 7 to 11 cycles using a sample-barcoded 5' primer and a J-beta primer mix. TCRdb redid the calling of the 5' RACE reads with MiXCR, one entry per CDR3 protein. Here the sample spans hundreds of thousands of distinct CDR3 sequences, under 35% being singletons. The sequence derives from an elderly woman in good health. V is TRBV12-3 or TRBV12-4 and J is TRBJ2-3; TRBD2 agrees at 9 bases. The sample comprised blood. The CDR3 loop is CASSLEFSGGADMQYF. The CDR3 nucleotides are TGTGCCAGCAGTTTAGAGTTTAGCGGGGGAGCAGATATGCAATATTTT.